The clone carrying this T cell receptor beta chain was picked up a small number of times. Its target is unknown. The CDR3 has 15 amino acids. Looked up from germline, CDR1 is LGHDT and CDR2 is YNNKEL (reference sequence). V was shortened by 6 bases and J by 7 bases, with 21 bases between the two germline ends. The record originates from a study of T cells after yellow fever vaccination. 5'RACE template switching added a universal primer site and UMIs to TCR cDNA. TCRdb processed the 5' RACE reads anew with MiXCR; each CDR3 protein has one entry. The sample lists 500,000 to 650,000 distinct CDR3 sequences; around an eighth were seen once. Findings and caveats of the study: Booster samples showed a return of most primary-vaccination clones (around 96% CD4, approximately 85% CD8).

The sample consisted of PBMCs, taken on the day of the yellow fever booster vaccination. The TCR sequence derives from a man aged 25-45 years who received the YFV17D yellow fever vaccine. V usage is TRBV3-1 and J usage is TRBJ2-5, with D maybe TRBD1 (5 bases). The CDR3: CASSPAGLSRGTQYF. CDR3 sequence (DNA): TGTGCCAGCAGTCCAGCTGGTCTTTCAAGGGGGACCCAGTACTTC.